These T cell receptor beta chains were read from a single sample in a study of cytomegalovirus exposure and HLA in healthy donors. Assay: immunoSEQ multiplex PCR; the TCRdb copy retains only in-frame clones and omits some. Among about 80,000 clones listed, approximately 60% were seen once. Sequenced sample: PBMCs. These receptors all come from a male donor in good health and CMV-seropositive. The CDR3 runs from the conserved cysteine through the conserved F or W. The D gene is left open where the match is weak. Only part of the rows carry a size: once, few, many, or a class if the clone is expanded.

v_call	d_call	clone_size	j_call	cdr3_aa	cdr3_nt
TRBV4-1	TRBD1	.	TRBJ2-1	CASSQDKGQGWGNEQFF	TGCGCCAGCAGCCAAGATAAGGGACAGGGGTGGGGGAATGAGCAGTTCTTC
TRBV5-1	TRBD1	.	TRBJ2-7	CASSSPGQGAYEQYF	TGCGCCAGCAGCTCGCCGGGACAGGGCGCCTACGAGCAGTACTTC
TRBV7-9	.	.	TRBJ2-7	CASSLWKGKSYEQYF	TGTGCCAGCAGCTTATGGAAGGGGAAATCCTACGAGCAGTACTTC
TRBV25-1	.	.	TRBJ1-6	CASSELASPLHF	TGTGCCAGCAGTGAATTGGCCTCACCCCTCCACTTT
TRBV18	TRBD1	.	TRBJ2-4	CASSPQNEGAQYF	TGTGCCAGCTCACCTCAGAACGAGGGGGCCCAGTACTTC
TRBV5-1	.	.	TRBJ1-2	CASSLGQGNYGYTF	TGCGCCAGCAGCTTGGGGCAGGGGAACTATGGCTACACCTTC
TRBV4-3	.	.	TRBJ1-5	CASSQDGGGQPQHF	TGCGCCAGCAGCCAAGATGGGGGGGGGCAGCCCCAGCATTTT
TRBV5-1	TRBD1	.	TRBJ2-6	CASSFRDRPRSGANVLTF	TGCGCCAGCAGCTTCCGGGACAGGCCGCGCTCTGGGGCCAACGTCCTGACTTTC
TRBV7-8	.	few	TRBJ2-7	CASSPGIATDEQYF	TGTGCCAGCAGTCCCGGAATAGCTACTGACGAGCAGTACTTC
TRBV7-9	TRBD2	.	TRBJ2-5	CASSLPLKEREGRETQYF	TGTGCCAGCAGCTTACCCCTAAAGGAGCGGGAGGGCCGGGAGACCCAGTACTTC
TRBV7-6	.	.	TRBJ2-7	CASGSRGTYEQYF	TGTGCCAGCGGCTCCAGGGGAACCTACGAGCAGTACTTC
TRBV15	TRBD1	few	TRBJ2-2	CATSFTGGIRTGELFF	TGTGCCACCAGCTTTACAGGGGGCATCCGGACCGGGGAGCTGTTTTTT
TRBV19	TRBD2	.	TRBJ2-7	CASSMGGPNYEQYF	TGTGCCAGTAGTATGGGAGGGCCTAATTACGAGCAGTACTTC
TRBV7-2	TRBD1	.	TRBJ1-3	CASSLGDRVGTGNTIYF	TGTGCCAGCAGCTTAGGGGACAGGGTAGGGACTGGAAACACCATATATTTT
TRBV19	TRBD1	once	TRBJ1-2	CASNLAGTGGAHYGYTF	TGTGCCAGTAATCTCGCCGGGACAGGGGGCGCGCACTATGGCTACACCTTC
TRBV28	.	medium-sized	TRBJ1-1	CASSYQRAGTEAFF	TGTGCCAGCAGCTACCAGCGGGCAGGAACTGAAGCTTTCTTT
TRBV4-3	.	once	TRBJ2-7	CASSQGRGDEQYF	TGCGCCAGCAGCCAAGGACGGGGAGACGAGCAGTACTTC
TRBV18	TRBD1	.	TRBJ2-7	CASSPGDRDYEQYF	TGTGCCAGCTCACCAGGGGACAGGGACTACGAGCAGTACTTC
TRBV5-4	.	.	TRBJ1-1	CASSLRGTTTEAFF	TGTGCCAGCAGCTTGAGGGGTACGACGACTGAAGCTTTCTTT
TRBV19	TRBD1	few	TRBJ2-6	CASSPGTGGSGANVLTF	TGTGCCAGTAGTCCCGGGACAGGGGGCTCTGGGGCCAACGTCCTGACTTTC
TRBV2	.	.	TRBJ2-6	CASSGGRLSSGANVLTF	TGTGCCAGCAGTGGGGGGAGGCTTAGCTCTGGGGCCAACGTCCTGACTTTC
TRBV7-9	.	.	TRBJ2-5	CASSLQRYQETQYF	TGTGCCAGCAGCTTGCAGCGGTACCAAGAGACCCAGTACTTC
TRBV5-8	.	once	TRBJ2-7	CASSLEGAGWAYEQYF	TGTGCCAGCAGCTTGGAAGGGGCAGGATGGGCCTACGAGCAGTACTTC